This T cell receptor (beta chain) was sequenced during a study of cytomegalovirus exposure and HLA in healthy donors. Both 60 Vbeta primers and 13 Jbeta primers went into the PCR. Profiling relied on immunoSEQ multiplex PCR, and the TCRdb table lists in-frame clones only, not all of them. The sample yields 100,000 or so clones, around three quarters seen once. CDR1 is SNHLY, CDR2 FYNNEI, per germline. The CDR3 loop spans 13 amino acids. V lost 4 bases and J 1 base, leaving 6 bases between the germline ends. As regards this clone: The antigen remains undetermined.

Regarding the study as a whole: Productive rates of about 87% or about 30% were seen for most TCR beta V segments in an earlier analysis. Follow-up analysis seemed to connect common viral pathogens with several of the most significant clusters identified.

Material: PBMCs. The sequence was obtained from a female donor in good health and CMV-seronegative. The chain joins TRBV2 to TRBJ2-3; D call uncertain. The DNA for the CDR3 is TGTGCCAGCAGTGGAGAGGGCACAGATACGCAGTATTTT. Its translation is CASSGEGTDTQYF.